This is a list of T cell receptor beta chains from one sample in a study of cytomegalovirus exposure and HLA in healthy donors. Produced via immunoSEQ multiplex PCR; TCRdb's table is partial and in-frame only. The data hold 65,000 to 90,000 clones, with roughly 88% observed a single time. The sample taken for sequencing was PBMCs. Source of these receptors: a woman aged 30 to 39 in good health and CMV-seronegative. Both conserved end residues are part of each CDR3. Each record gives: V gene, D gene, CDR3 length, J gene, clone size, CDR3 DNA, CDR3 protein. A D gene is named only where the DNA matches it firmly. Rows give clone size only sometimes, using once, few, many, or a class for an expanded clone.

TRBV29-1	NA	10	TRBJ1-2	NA	TGCAGCGTCCTTGGGGGCGGCTACACCTTC	CSVLGGGYTF
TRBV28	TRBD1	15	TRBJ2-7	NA	TGTGCCAGCAGGGGGATGGGACAGGGCTCCTACGAGCAGTACTTC	CASRGMGQGSYEQYF
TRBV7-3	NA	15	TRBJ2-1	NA	TGTGCCAGCAGCTCGGACGGGGTCTCCTACAATGAGCAGTTCTTC	CASSSDGVSYNEQFF
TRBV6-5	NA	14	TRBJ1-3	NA	TGTGCCAGCAGTGCACAGAGCTCTGGAAACACCATATATTTT	CASSAQSSGNTIYF
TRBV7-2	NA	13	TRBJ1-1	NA	TGTGCCAGCAGCTTCCAAAGGGGAACTGAAGCTTTCTTT	CASSFQRGTEAFF
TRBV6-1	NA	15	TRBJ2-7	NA	TGTGCCAGCAGTGAAAGGACAGTTAGCTCCTACGAGCAGTACTTC	CASSERTVSSYEQYF
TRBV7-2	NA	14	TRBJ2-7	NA	TGTGCCAGCAGCTTAATTGCAACAGGGCTCGAGCAGTACTTC	CASSLIATGLEQYF
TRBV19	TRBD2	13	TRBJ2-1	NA	TGTGCCAGTAGGACTAGCGGGACGAATGAGCAGTTCTTC	CASRTSGTNEQFF
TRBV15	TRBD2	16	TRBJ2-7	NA	TGTGCCACCAGCAGATCTAGCGGGAGGGCCCTCTACGAGCAGTACTTC	CATSRSSGRALYEQYF
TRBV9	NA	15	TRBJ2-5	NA	TGTGCCAGCAGCGTAACGGACATTAGGGGTGAGACCCAGTACTTC	CASSVTDIRGETQYF
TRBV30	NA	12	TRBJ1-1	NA	TGTGCCTGGATTTGGACAGACACTGAAGCTTTCTTT	CAWIWTDTEAFF
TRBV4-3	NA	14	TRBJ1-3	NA	TGCGCCAGCAGCCAGGACAGAATCCGAAACACCATATATTTT	CASSQDRIRNTIYF
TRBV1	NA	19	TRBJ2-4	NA	TGCACCAGCAGCCAAGATTCGGTGCGACTAGTGAGGGCCAAAAACATTCAGTACTTC	CTSSQDSVRLVRAKNIQYF
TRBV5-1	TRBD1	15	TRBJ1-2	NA	TGCGCCAGCAGCTCTTCCCTCGGACAGGGAGCCGGCTACACCTTC	CASSSSLGQGAGYTF
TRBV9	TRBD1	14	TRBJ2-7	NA	TGTGCCAGCAGCCCTCGGGACAGGGGTGTCGATCAGTACTTC	CASSPRDRGVDQYF
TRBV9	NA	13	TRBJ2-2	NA	TGTGCCAGCAGCCCACAGGGATTCGGGGAGCTGTTTTTT	CASSPQGFGELFF
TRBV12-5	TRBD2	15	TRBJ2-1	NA	TGTGCTAGTGGTTTGGACGGGAGGGCCTACAATGAGCAGTTCTTC	CASGLDGRAYNEQFF
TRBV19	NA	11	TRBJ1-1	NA	TGTGCCAGTCAATTGAACACTGAAGCTTTCTTT	CASQLNTEAFF
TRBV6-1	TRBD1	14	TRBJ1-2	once	TGTGCCAGCAGTGGACTCTACAGGGGAAACGGCTACACCTTC	CASSGLYRGNGYTF
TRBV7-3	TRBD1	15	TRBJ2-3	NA	TGTGCCAGCAGCTCCGGGACAGGGAGCACAGATACGCAGTATTTT	CASSSGTGSTDTQYF
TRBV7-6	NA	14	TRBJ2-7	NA	TGTGCCAGCAGCGCAATCACGAGCTCCTACGAGCAGTACTTC	CASSAITSSYEQYF
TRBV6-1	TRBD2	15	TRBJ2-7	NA	TGTGCCAGCAGTGAGGGACTAGCGGGAACCTACGAGCAGTACTTC	CASSEGLAGTYEQYF
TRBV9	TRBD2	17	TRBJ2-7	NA	TGTGCCAGCAGCGTGGGACTAGCGGGCGCCTTATCCTACGAGCAGTACTTC	CASSVGLAGALSYEQYF
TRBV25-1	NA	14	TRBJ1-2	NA	TGTGCCAGCAGTGAATCTAGCAGCTACTATGGCTACACCTTC	CASSESSSYYGYTF
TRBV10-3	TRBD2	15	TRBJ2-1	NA	TGTGCCATCAGTGGGCCGGGACTAGCGTCCAATGAGCAGTTCTTC	CAISGPGLASNEQFF
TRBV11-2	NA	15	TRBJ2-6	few	TGTGCCAGCAGCACAGTCATCTCTGGGGCCAACGTCCTGACTTTC	CASSTVISGANVLTF
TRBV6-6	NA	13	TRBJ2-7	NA	TGTGCCAGCGGGGGCAGATCCTCCTACGAGCAGTACTTC	CASGGRSSYEQYF
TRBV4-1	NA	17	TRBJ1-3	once	TGCGCCAGCAGCCAAGGGTTTGACAGTCGCTCTGGAACCACCATATATTTT	CASSQGFDSRSGTTIYF
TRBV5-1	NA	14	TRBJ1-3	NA	TGCGCCAGCAGCTTGGATCACTCTGGAAACACCATATATTTT	CASSLDHSGNTIYF
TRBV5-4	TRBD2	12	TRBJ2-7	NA	TGTGCAAGGGGCGGGAGCTCCTACGAGCAGTACTTC	CARGGSSYEQYF
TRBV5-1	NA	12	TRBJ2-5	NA	TGCGCCAGCAGCTTGGCTAGTAAGACCCAGTACTTC	CASSLASKTQYF
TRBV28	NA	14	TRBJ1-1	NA	TGTGCCAGCAGTTTGTCGCAGGGTCATACTGAAGCTTTCTTT	CASSLSQGHTEAFF
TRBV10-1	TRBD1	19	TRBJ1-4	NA	TGCGCCAGCAGTGATATATCCGGGACAGGGGGCGCTTCCGATGAAAAACTGTTTTTT	CASSDISGTGGASDEKLFF
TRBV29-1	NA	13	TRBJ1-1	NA	TGCAGCGTTGCGTTGAGTGGGCACACTGAAGCTTTCTTT	CSVALSGHTEAFF
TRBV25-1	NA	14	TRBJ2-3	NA	TGTGCCAGCAATACAGGCGGGCGGGAAGATACGCAGTATTTT	CASNTGGREDTQYF
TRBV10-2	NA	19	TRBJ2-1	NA	TGCGCCAGCAGTGAGTCGAATAGCGGCGGTATCGGGCAACACAATGAGCAGTTCTTC	CASSESNSGGIGQHNEQFF
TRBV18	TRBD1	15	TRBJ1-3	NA	TGTGCCAGCTCACCAGGGACAGGGACCGGAAACACCATATATTTT	CASSPGTGTGNTIYF
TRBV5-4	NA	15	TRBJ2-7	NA	TGTGCCAGCAGCTGGACTGCAAGCGGGTCCTACGAGCAGTACTTC	CASSWTASGSYEQYF
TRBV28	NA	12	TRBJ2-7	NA	TGTGCCAGCAGGGCAGGGCCCTACGAGCAGTACTTC	CASRAGPYEQYF
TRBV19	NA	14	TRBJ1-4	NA	TGTGCCAGTAGTATGGGCTATTACGGTGAAAAACTGTTTTTT	CASSMGYYGEKLFF
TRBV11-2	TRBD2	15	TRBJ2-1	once	TGTGCCAGCAGCTTAGGTGGGGGAGGGAACAATGAGCAGTTCTTC	CASSLGGGGNNEQFF
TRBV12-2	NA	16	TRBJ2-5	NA	TGTGCAAGTCGCTTTCGACAGGGAAAGAGCCAAGAGACCCAGTACTTC	CASRFRQGKSQETQYF
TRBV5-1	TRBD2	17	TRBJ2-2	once	TGCGCCAGCAGCTTGATGTCTAGCGGGACGAACACCGGGGAGCTGTTTTTT	CASSLMSSGTNTGELFF